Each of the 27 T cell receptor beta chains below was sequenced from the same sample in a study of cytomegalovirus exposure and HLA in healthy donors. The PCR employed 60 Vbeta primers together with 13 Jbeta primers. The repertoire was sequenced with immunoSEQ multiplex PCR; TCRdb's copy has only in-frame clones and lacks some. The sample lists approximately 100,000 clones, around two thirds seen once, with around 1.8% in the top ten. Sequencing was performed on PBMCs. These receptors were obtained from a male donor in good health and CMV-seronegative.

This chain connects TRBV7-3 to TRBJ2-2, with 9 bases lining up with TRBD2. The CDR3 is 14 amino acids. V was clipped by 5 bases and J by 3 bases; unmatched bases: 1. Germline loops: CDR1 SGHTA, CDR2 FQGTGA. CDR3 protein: CASSRTSDTGELFF. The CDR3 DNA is TGTGCCAGCAGCCGGACTAGCGACACCGGGGAGCTGTTTTTT. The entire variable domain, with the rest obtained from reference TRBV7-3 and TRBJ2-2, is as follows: GAGVSQTPSNKVTEKGKYVELRCDPISGHTALYWYRQSLGQGPEFLIYFQGTGAADDSGLPNDRFFAVRPEGSVSTLKIQRTERGDSAVYLCASSRTSDTGELFFGEGSRLTVL.

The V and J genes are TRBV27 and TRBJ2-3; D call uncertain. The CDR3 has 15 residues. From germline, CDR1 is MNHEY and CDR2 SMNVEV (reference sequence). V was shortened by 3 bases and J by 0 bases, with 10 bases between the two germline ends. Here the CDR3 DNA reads TGTGCCAGCAGTTTCGGTCGTCCTAGCACAGATACGCAGTATTTT. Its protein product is CASSFGRPSTDTQYF.

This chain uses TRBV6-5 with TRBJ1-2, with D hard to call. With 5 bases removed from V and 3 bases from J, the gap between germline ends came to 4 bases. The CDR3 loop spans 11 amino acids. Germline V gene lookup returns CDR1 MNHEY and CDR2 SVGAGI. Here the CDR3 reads CASSGDYGYTF. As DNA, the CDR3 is TGTGCCAGCAGTGGAGACTATGGCTACACCTTC.

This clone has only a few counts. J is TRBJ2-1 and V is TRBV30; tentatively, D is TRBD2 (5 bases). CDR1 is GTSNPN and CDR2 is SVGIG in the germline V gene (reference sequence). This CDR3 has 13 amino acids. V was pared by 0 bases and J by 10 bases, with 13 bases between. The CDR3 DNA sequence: TGTGCCTGGAGTGTTTACGGGGTTCGGGAGCAGTTCTTC. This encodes CAWSVYGVREQFF. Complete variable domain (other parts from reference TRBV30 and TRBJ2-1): SQTIHQWPATLVQPVGSPLSLECTVEGTSNPNLYWYRQAAGRGLQLLFYSVGIGQISSEVPQNLSASRPQDRQFILSSKKLLLSDSGFYLCAWSVYGVREQFFGPGTRLTVL.

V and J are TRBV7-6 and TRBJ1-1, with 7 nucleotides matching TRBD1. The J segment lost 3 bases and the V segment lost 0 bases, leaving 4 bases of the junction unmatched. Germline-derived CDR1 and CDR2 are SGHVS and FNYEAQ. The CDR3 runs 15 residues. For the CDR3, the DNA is TGTGCCAGCAGCTTAGCAGGGACAGCCTACACTGAAGCTTTCTTT. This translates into CASSLAGTAYTEAFF.

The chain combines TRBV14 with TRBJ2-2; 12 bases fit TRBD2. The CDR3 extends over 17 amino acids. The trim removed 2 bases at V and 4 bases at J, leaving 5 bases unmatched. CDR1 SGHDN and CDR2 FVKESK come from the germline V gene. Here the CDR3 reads CASSQRLAGVSTGELFF. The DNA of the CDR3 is TGTGCCAGCAGCCAAAGACTAGCGGGAGTTTCCACCGGGGAGCTGTTTTTT.

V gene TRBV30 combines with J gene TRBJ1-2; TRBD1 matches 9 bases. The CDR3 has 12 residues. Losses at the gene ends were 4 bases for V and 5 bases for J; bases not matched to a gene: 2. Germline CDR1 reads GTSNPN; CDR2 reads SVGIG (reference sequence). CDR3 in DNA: TGTGCCTGGAAGGGACAGGGTTATGGCTACACCTTC. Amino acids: CAWKGQGYGYTF.

The CDR3, as DNA: TGTGCCTGGAGTGTAGGGGGCAGCGAGCAGTACTTC. Protein sequence: CAWSVGGSEQYF. The chain couples TRBV30 to TRBJ2-7; 7 bases match TRBD1. Germline V CDR1 and CDR2: GTSNPN, SVGIG (reference sequence). V lost 0 bases and J lost 6; bases outside the gene matches: 2. This CDR3 region has 12 residues. Full variable domain (missing parts from reference TRBV30 and TRBJ2-7): SQTIHQWPATLVQPVGSPLSLECTVEGTSNPNLYWYRQAAGRGLQLLFYSVGIGQISSEVPQNLSASRPQDRQFILSSKKLLLSDSGFYLCAWSVGGSEQYFGPGTRLTVT.

The CDR3 DNA is TGTGCCAGCGTGGGTAGCGGGAGCACAGATACGCAGTATTTT. Residues: CASVGSGSTDTQYF. The V gene is TRBV6-5, the J gene TRBJ2-3, with 7 bases lining up with TRBD2. The germline CDR1 and CDR2 sequences are MNHEY and SVGAGI. This CDR3 region has 14 residues. Trimming took 8 bases from V and 0 from J; bases not matched to a gene: 5.

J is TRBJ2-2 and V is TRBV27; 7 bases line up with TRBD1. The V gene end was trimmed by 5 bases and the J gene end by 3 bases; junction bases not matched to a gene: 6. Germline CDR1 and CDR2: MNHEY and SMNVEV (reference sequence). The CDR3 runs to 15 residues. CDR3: CASSKRTGDTGELFF. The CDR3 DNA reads TGTGCCAGCAGTAAAAGGACAGGCGACACCGGGGAGCTGTTTTTT.

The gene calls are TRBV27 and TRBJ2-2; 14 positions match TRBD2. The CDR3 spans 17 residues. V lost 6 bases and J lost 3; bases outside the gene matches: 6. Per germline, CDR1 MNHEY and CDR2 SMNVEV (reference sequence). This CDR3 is CASSKGLAGGDTGELFF. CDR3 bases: TGTGCCAGCAGCAAAGGACTAGCGGGAGGAGACACCGGGGAGCTGTTTTTT.

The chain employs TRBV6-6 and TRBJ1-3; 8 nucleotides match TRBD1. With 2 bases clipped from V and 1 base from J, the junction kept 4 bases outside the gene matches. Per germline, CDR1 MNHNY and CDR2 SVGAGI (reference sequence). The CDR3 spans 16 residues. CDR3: CASSYHRGNSGNTIYF. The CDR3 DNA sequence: TGTGCCAGCAGTTACCACAGGGGGAATTCTGGAAACACCATATATTTT.

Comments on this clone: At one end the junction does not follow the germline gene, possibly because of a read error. The CDR3 here is CASSSLGPAGGSETQYF. The DNA of the CDR3 is TGTGCTAGCAGTTCCCTCGGTCCGGCGGGAGGGTCGGAGACCCAGTACTTC. The genes are TRBV7-7 and TRBJ2-5; 9 bases agree with TRBD2. CDR1 SSHAT and CDR2 FNYEAQ come from the germline V gene (reference sequence). The CDR3 consists of 17 residues. Full variable domain (missing parts from reference TRBV7-7 and TRBJ2-5): GAGVSQSPRYKVTKRGQDVTLRCDPISSHATLYWYQQALGQGPEFLTYFNYEAQPDKSGLPSDRFSAERPEGSISTLTIQRTEQRDSAMYRCASSSLGPAGGSETQYFGPGTRLLVL.

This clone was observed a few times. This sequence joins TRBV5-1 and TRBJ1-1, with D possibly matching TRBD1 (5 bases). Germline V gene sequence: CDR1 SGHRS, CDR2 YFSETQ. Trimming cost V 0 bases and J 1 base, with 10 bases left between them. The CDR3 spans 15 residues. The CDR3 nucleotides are TGCGCCAGCAGCTTGGACGGACATAAGAACACTGAAGCTTTCTTT. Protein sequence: CASSLDGHKNTEAFF.

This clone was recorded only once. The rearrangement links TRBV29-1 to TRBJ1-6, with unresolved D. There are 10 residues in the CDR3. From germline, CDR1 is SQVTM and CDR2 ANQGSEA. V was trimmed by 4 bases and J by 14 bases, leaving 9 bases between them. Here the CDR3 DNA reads TGCAGCGTTGTAGACGGAGCCCTCCACTTT. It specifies CSVVDGALHF. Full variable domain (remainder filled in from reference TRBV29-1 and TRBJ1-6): SAVISQKPSRDICQRGTSLTIQCQVDSQVTMMFWYRQQPGQSLTLIATANQGSEATYESGFVIDKFPISRPNLTFSTLTVSNMSPEDSSIYLCSVVDGALHFGNGTRLTVT.

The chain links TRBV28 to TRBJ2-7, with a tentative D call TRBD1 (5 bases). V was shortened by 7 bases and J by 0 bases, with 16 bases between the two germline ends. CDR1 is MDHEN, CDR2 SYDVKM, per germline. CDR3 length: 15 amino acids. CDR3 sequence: CASNRPQASSYEQYF. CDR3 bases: TGTGCCAGCAACCGGCCACAGGCTAGCTCCTACGAGCAGTACTTC.

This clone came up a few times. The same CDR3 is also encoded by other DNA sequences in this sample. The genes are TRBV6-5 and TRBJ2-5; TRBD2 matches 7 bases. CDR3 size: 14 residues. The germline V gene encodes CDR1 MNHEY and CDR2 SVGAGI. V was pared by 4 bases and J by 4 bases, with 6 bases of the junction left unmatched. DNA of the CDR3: TGTGCCAGCAGTTCGAGGGAGGGTGGAGAGACCCAGTACTTC. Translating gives CASSSREGGETQYF.

The CDR3 coding sequence is TGTGCCAGCAGTACCCCCGGGGAGGGAAACCAAGAGACCCAGTACTTC. This translates into CASSTPGEGNQETQYF. The chain couples TRBV27 to TRBJ2-5; TRBD2 matches at 7 bases. Per germline, CDR1 MNHEY and CDR2 SMNVEV (reference sequence). The CDR3 has 16 amino acids. V dropped 5 bases and J dropped 0; count of bases not matched to a gene: 9.

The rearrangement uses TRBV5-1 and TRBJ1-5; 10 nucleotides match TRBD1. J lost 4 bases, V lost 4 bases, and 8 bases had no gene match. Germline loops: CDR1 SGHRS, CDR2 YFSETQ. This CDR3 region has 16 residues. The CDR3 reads CASSLTVDRGNQPQHF. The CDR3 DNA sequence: TGCGCCAGCAGCCTCACCGTGGACAGGGGGAATCAGCCCCAGCATTTT.

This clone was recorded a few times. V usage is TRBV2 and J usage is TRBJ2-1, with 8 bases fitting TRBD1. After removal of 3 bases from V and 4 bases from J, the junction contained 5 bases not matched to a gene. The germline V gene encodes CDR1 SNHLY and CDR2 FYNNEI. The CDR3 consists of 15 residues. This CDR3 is CASSEPQGAYNEQFF. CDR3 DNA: TGTGCCAGCAGTGAGCCTCAGGGGGCGTACAATGAGCAGTTCTTC.

The CDR3 nucleotides read TGTGCCAGCGGTTGGGACAGGGCCTACGAGCAGTACTTC. It codes for CASGWDRAYEQYF. The J gene is TRBJ2-7, the V gene TRBV2, with 9 positions matching TRBD1. With V trimmed by 8 bases and J by 2 bases, 4 bases remained unmatched. The CDR3 has 13 amino acids. Per germline, CDR1 SNHLY and CDR2 FYNNEI.

As DNA, the CDR3 is TGCGCCAGCAGCGGAACTAGCGGGCCTACCTACAATGAGCAGTTCTTC. It specifies CASSGTSGPTYNEQFF. This rearrangement joins TRBV5-1 to TRBJ2-1; TRBD2 matches at 9 bases. This CDR3 comprises 16 residues. Trimming at V came to 4 bases and at J to 2 bases, leaving 7 bases not matched to a gene. Germline CDR1 and CDR2: SGHRS and YFSETQ.

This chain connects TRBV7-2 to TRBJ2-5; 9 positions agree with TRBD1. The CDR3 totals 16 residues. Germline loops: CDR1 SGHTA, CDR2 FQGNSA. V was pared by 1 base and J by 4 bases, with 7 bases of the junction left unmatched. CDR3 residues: CASSLGFTGGLETQYF. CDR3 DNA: TGTGCCAGCAGCTTAGGGTTTACAGGGGGCTTAGAGACCCAGTACTTC.

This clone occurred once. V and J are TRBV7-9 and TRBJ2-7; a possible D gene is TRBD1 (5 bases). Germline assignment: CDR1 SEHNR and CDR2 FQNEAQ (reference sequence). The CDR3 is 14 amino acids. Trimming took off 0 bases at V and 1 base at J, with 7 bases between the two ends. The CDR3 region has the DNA TGTGCCAGCAGCTTAGCAGGGGTATCCTACGAGCAGTACTTC. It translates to CASSLAGVSYEQYF.

CDR3 residues: CASSLAGGQLETQYF. CDR3 sequence (DNA): TGTGCCAGCAGCTTAGCGGGAGGGCAATTGGAGACCCAGTACTTC. V and J are TRBV7-6 and TRBJ2-5; 7 bases line up with TRBD2. Germline lookup yields CDR1 SGHVS and CDR2 FNYEAQ. V shed 0 bases and J 5 bases; nucleotides not matched to a gene: 6. The CDR3 spans 15 residues.

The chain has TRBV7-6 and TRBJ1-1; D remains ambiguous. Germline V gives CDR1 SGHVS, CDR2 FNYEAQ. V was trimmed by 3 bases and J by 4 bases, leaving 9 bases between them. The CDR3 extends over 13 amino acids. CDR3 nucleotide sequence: TGTGCCAGCAGCTTGAGCACGAGCACTGAAGCTTTCTTT. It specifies CASSLSTSTEAFF.

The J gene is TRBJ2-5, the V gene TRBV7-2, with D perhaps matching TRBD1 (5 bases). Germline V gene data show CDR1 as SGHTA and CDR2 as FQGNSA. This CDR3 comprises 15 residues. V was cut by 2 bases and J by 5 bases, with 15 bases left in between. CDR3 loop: CASSLRFGKGETQYF. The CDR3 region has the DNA TGTGCCAGCAGCTTAAGGTTTGGGAAGGGGGAGACCCAGTACTTC.